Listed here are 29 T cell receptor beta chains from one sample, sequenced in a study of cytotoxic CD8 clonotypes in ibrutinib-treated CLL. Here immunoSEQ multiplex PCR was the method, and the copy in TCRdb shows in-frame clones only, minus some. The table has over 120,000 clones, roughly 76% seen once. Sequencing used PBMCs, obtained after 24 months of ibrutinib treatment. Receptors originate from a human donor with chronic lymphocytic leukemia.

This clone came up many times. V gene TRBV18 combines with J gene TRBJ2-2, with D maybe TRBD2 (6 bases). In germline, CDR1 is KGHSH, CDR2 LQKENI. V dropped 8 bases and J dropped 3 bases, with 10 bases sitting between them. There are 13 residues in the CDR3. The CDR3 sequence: CASAGPDTGELFF. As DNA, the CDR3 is TGTGCCAGCGCGGGGCCGGACACCGGGGAGCTGTTTTTT.

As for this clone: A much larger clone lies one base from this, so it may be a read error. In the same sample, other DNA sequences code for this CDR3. CDR3 nucleotides: TGTGCCAGCAGTTTCGGAGGGTATGGCTACACCTTC. Translated: CASSFGGYGYTF. The chain uses TRBV28 and TRBJ1-2; the D is unclear. V dropped 3 bases and J dropped 5 bases, with 7 bases sitting between them. Germline V gene data show CDR1 as MDHEN and CDR2 as SYDVKM. The CDR3 spans 12 residues.

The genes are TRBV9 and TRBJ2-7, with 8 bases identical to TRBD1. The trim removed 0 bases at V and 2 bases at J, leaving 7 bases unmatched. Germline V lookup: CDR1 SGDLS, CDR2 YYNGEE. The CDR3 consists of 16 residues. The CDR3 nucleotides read TGTGCCAGCAGCGTAGGCCCTCCGGGACAGGCCTACGAGCAGTACTTC. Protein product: CASSVGPPGQAYEQYF.

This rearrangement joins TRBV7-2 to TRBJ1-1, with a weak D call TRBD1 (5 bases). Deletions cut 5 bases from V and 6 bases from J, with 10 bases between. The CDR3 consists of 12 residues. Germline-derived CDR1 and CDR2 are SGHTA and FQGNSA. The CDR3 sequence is CASSPTGAEAFF. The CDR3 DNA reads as TGTGCCAGCAGCCCCACAGGCGCTGAAGCTTTCTTT.

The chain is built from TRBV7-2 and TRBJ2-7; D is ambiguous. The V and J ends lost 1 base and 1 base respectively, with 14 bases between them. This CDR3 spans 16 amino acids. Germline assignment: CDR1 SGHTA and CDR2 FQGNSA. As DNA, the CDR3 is TGTGCCAGCAGCTTAGGTTCGGCCGCATTATCCTACGAGCAGTACTTC. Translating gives CASSLGSAALSYEQYF. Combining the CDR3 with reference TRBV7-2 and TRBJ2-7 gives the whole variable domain GAGVSQSPSNKVTEKGKDVELRCDPISGHTALYWYRQSLGQGLEFLIYFQGNSAPDKSGLPSDRFSAERTGGSVSTLTIQRTQQEDSAVYLCASSLGSAALSYEQYFGPGTRLTVT.

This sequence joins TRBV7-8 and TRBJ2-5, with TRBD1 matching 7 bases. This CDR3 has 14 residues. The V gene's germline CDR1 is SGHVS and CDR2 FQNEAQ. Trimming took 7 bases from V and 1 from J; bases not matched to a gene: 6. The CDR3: CASIRGTVQETQYF. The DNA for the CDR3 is TGTGCCAGCATCCGAGGGACAGTCCAAGAGACCCAGTACTTC.

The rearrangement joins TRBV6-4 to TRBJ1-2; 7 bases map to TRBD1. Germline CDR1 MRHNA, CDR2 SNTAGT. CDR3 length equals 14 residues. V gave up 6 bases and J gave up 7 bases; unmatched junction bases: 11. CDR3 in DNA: TGTGCCAGCAGCCCGGGAGGGGGCTATGTTGGCTACACCTTC. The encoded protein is CASSPGGGYVGYTF.

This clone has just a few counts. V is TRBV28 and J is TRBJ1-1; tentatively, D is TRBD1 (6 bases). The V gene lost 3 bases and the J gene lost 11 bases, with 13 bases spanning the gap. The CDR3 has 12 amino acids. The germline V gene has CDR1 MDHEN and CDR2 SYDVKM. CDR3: CASSFRGRGAFF. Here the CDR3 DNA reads TGTGCCAGCAGTTTCCGTGGCAGGGGCGCTTTCTTT. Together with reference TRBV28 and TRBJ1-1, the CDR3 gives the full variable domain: DVKVTQSSRYLVKRTGEKVFLECVQDMDHENMFWYRQDPGLGLRLIYFSYDVKMKEKGDIPEGYSVSREKKERFSLILESASTNQTSMYLCASSFRGRGAFFGQGTRLTVV.

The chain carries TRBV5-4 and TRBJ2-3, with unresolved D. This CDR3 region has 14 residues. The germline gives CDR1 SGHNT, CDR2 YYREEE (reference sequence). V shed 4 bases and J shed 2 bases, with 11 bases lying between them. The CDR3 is CASSPEPLTDTQYF. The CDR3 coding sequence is TGTGCCAGCAGCCCGGAACCTCTCACAGATACGCAGTATTTT.

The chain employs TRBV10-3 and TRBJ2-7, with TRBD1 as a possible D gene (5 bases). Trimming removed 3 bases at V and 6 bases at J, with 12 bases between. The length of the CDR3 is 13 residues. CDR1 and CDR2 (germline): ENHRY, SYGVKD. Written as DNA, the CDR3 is TGTGCCATCAGTGACCCCGGACACATCGAGCAGTACTTC. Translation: CAISDPGHIEQYF.

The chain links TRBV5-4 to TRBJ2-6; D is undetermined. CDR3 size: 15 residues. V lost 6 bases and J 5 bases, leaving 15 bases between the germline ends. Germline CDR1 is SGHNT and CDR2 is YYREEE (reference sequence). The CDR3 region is CASISRQSRANVLTF. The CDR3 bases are TGTGCCAGCATTTCAAGACAAAGTCGGGCCAACGTCCTGACTTTC.

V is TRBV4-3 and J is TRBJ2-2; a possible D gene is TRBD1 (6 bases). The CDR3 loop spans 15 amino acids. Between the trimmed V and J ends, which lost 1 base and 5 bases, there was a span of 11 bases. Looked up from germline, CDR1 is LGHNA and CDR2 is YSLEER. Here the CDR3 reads CASSQGGQLTGELFF. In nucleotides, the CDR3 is TGCGCCAGCAGCCAAGGGGGACAACTTACCGGGGAGCTGTTTTTT.

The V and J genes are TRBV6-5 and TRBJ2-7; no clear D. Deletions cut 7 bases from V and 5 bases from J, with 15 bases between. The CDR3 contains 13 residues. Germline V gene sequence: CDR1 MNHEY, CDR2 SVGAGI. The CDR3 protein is CASTSVGLDEQYF. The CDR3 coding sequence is TGTGCCAGCACTTCTGTGGGCCTGGACGAGCAGTACTTC.

The CDR3 nucleotides are TGTGCCACCGGACAGGGGCCGGCAACTAATGAAAAACTGTTTTTT. This encodes CATGQGPATNEKLFF. The V call is TRBV28, the J call TRBJ1-4; 9 bases align to TRBD1. Germline V gene data show CDR1 as MDHEN and CDR2 as SYDVKM. The CDR3 runs 15 residues. V trimming: 10 bases; J trimming: 0 bases; junction bases outside the gene matches: 6.

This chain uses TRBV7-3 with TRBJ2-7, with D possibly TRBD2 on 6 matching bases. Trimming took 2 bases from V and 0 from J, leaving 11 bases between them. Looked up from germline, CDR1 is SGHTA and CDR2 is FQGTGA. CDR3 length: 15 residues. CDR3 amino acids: CASSLLAGSSYEQYF. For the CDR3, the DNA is TGTGCCAGCAGCTTATTGGCGGGGAGCTCCTACGAGCAGTACTTC.

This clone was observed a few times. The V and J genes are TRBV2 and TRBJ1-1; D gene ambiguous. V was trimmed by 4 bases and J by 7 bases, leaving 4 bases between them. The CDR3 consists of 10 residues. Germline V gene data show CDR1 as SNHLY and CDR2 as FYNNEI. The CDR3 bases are TGTGCCAGCAGTGTTGGTGAAGCTTTCTTT. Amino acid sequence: CASSVGEAFF.

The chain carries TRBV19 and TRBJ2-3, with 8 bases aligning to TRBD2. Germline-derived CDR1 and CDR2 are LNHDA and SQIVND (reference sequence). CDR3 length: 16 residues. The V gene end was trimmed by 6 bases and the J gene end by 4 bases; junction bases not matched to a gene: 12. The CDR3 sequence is CASSPAGGRSADTQYF. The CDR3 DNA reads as TGTGCCAGTAGCCCGGCGGGCGGGAGGTCCGCAGATACGCAGTATTTT.

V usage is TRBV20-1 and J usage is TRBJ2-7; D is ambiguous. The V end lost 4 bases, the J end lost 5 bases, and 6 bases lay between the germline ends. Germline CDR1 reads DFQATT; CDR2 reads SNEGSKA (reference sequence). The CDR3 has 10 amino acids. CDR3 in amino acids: CSANNHEQYF. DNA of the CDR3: TGCAGTGCTAACAACCACGAGCAGTACTTC.

CDR3 DNA: TGTGCCATCCAGGACAGTGTGAACACTGAAGCTTTCTTT. It translates to CAIQDSVNTEAFF. The chain links TRBV10-3 to TRBJ1-1; D is possibly TRBD1 (6 bases). V lost 8 bases to trimming and J lost 0 bases, with 10 bases between them. The germline CDR1 and CDR2 sequences are ENHRY and SYGVKD. The CDR3 covers 13 residues.

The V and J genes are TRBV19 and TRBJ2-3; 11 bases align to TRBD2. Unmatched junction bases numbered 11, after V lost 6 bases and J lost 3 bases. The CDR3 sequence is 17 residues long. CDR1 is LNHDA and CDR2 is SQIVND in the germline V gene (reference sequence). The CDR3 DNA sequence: TGTGCCAGTAGCCCTAGCGGGAGGAGGGTCGGGACAGATACGCAGTATTTT. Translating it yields CASSPSGRRVGTDTQYF.

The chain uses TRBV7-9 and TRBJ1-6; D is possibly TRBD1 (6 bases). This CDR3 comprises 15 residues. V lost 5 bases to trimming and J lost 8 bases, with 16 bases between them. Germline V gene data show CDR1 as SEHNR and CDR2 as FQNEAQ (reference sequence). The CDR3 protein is CASSARQDFYSPLHF. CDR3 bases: TGTGCCAGCAGCGCCCGACAGGACTTTTATTCACCCCTCCACTTT.

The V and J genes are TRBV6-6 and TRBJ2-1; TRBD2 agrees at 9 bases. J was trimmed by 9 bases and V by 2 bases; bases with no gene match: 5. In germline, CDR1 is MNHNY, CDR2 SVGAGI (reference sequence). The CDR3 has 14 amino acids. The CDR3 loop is CASSYGREGGEQFF. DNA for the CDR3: TGTGCCAGCAGTTACGGGCGGGAGGGGGGTGAGCAGTTCTTC.

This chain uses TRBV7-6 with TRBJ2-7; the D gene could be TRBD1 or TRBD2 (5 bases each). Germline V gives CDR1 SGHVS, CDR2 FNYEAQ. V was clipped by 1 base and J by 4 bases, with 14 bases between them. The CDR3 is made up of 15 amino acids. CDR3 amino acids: CASSLVPGRQYEQYF. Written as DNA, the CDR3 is TGTGCCAGCAGCTTAGTCCCGGGACGTCAGTACGAGCAGTACTTC.

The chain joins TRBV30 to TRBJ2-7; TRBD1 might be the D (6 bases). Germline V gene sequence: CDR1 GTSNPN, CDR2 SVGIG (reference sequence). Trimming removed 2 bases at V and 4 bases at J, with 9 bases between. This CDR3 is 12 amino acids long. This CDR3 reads CAWSTGWYEQYF. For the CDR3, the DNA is TGTGCCTGGAGTACAGGGTGGTACGAGCAGTACTTC.

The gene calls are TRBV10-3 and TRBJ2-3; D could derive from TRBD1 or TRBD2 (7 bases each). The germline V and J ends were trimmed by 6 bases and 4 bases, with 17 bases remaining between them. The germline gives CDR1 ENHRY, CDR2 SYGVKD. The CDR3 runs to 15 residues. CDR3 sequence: CAISQGGPGADTQYF. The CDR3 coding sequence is TGTGCCATCAGCCAGGGGGGGCCGGGGGCAGATACGCAGTATTTT.

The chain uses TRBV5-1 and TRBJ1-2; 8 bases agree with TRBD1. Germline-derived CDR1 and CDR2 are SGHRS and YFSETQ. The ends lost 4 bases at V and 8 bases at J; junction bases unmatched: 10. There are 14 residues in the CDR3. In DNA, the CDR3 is TGCGCCAGCAGCCCGCCCAGGGGGCCCGAGGGCTACACCTTC. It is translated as CASSPPRGPEGYTF. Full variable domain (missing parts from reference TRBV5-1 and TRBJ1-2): KAGVTQTPRYLIKTRGQQVTLSCSPISGHRSVSWYQQTPGQGLQFLFEYFSETQRNKGNFPGRFSGRQFSNSRSEMNVSTLELGDSALYLCASSPPRGPEGYTFGSGTRLTVV.

The CDR3 reads CASSPPLAGVEQFF. The DNA of the CDR3 is TGTGCCAGCAGCCCGCCTCTAGCGGGGGTTGAGCAGTTCTTC. The V call is TRBV7-9, the J call TRBJ2-1, with 10 bases identical to TRBD2. Trimming at V came to 5 bases and at J to 9 bases, leaving 7 bases not matched to a gene. The CDR3 has 14 residues. Germline CDR1 and CDR2: SEHNR and FQNEAQ (reference sequence).

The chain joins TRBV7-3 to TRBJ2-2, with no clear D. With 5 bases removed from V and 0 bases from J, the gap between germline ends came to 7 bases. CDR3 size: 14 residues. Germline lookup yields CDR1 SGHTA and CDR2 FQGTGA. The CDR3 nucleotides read TGTGCCAGCAGCGCCCGCACGAACACCGGGGAGCTGTTTTTT. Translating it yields CASSARTNTGELFF.

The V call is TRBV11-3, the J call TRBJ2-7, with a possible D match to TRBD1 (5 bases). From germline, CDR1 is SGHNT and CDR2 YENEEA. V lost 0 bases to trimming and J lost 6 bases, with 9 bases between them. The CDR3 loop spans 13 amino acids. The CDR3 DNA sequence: TGTGCCAGCAGCTTAGAGCAGGGCTCCGAGCAGTACTTC. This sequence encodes CASSLEQGSEQYF. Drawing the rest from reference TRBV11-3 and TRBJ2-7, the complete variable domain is EAGVVQSPRYKIIEKKQPVAFWCNPISGHNTLYWYLQNLGQGPELLIRYENEEAVDDSQLPKDRFSAERLKGVDSTLKIQPAELGDSAVYLCASSLEQGSEQYFGPGTRLTVT.